This T cell receptor (beta chain) comes out of a study of a mutant IDH1 vaccine in newly diagnosed glioma. The wider study: Before enrollment, the patients had been treated with radiotherapy alone, temozolomide alone, or both together. Most of them had received both.

A note on this clone: Antigen unknown.

Time point meaning: baseline, week 1 (first vaccination visit). The treatment is: pre-vaccination baseline after standard-of-care therapy. New WHO grade 3 or 4 IDH1-mutant, ATRX-lost astrocytomas were present in all donors. This CDR3 has 15 residues. The J segment lost 4 bases and the V segment lost 6 bases, leaving 5 bases of the junction unmatched. Germline CDR1 MNHEY, CDR2 SVGAGI. The method was immunoSEQ multiplex PCR; TCRdb's version includes in-frame clones alone and lacks a portion of them. The sample includes about 66,000 clones, 70% to 90% of them seen just once. Study outcomes and limitations: Across multiple MHC alleles, roughly 93% of patients had vaccine-induced responses.

This sequence was found in a man aged 30 to 45 with glioma. V and J are TRBV6-5 and TRBJ1-4; 10 bases line up with TRBD1. Source: PBMCs, taken from a glioma patient treated with radiotherapy, temozolomide or both. The CDR3 region is CASRRQGAVNEKLFF. The CDR3 coding sequence is TGTGCCAGCAGACGACAGGGGGCGGTTAATGAAAAACTGTTTTTT.